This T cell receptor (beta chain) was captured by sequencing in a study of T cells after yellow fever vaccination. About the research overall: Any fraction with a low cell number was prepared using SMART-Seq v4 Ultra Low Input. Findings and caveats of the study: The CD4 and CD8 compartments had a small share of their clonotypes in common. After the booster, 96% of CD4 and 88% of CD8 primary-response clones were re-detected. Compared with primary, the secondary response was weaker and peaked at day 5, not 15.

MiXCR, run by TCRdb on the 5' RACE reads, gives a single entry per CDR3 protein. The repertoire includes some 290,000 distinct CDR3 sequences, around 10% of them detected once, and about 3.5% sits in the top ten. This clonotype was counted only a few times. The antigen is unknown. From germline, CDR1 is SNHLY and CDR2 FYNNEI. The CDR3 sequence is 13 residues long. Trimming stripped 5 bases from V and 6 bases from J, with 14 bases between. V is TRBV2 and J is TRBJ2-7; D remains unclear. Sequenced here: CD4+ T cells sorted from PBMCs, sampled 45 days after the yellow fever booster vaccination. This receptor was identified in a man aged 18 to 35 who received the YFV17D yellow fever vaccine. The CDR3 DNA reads TGTGCCAGCAGTAGAGACCCATCGGGCGAGCAGTACGTC. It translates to CASSRDPSGEQYV.